The 24 T cell receptor beta chains given below trace back to one sample, sequenced in a study of T cell responses to AZD1222 COVID-19 vaccine. The data were produced by immunoSEQ multiplex PCR, yet TCRdb's version contains in-frame clones alone and is incomplete. This sample has about 78,000 clones, with around 90% found just once. Here the sequenced sample was peripheral blood, taken on day 0 of MenACWY control vaccination. The origin of the receptors is an adult in good health.

The V gene is TRBV5-1, the J gene TRBJ1-5; D may be TRBD1 (6 bases). The V and J ends lost 7 bases and 4 bases respectively, with 15 bases between them. The CDR3 runs 14 residues. From germline, CDR1 is SGHRS and CDR2 YFSETQ. The CDR3 region has the DNA TGCGCCAGCGGCACAGGGCAGGGGAATCAGCCCCAGCATTTT. Translated: CASGTGQGNQPQHF.

The chain couples TRBV6-6 to TRBJ2-1, with 8 bases matching TRBD2. The CDR3 consists of 15 residues. Per the germline V gene, CDR1 is MNHNY and CDR2 is SVGAGI (reference sequence). J lost 0 bases, V lost 7 bases, and 5 bases had no gene match. CDR3 coding DNA: TGTGCCAGCACATTTAGCGGGGCCTCCTACAATGAGCAGTTCTTC. This translates into CASTFSGASYNEQFF.

This chain uses TRBV21-1 with TRBJ2-6; the D segment call TRBD1 is taken from the table without a DNA check. TRBV21-1 is assigned pseudogene status. The CDR3 has 14 residues. The CDR3 DNA is TGTGCCAGCAGCGGACGGACACCCGACGGCGTCCTGACTTTC. Translated: CASSGRTPDGVLTF.

This CDR3 is CASSLDQTSEQYF. CDR3 DNA sequence: TGTGCCAGCAGCTTAGATCAGACGAGCGAGCAGTACTTC. The chain joins TRBV7-9 to TRBJ2-7; D remains ambiguous. This CDR3 has 13 amino acids. Germline V gene lookup returns CDR1 SEHNR and CDR2 FQNEAQ (reference sequence). V lost 1 base and J 6 bases, leaving 10 bases between the germline ends.

This sequence joins TRBV5-4 and TRBJ1-6; D remains ambiguous. The germline V gene encodes CDR1 SGHNT and CDR2 YYREEE (reference sequence). This CDR3 contains 14 residues. With 2 bases removed from V and 8 bases from J, the gap between germline ends came to 11 bases. The CDR3 protein is CASSFEQVDSPLHF. The CDR3 DNA sequence: TGTGCCAGCAGCTTCGAGCAGGTTGATTCACCCCTCCACTTT.

V is TRBV7-9 and J is TRBJ1-4, with D possibly TRBD1 on 5 matching bases. The germline gives CDR1 SEHNR, CDR2 FQNEAQ (reference sequence). V was pared by 3 bases and J by 5 bases, with 16 bases between. CDR3 length equals 16 residues. The CDR3 spells CASSFTVRAENEKLFF. The DNA of the CDR3 is TGTGCCAGCAGCTTTACCGTCAGGGCAGAAAATGAAAAACTGTTTTTT.

The rearrangement joins TRBV6-5 to TRBJ1-4; weak D call: TRBD1 (5 bases). The CDR3 extends over 15 amino acids. Germline V gene sequence: CDR1 MNHEY, CDR2 SVGAGI. Trimming took 0 bases from V and 2 from J, leaving 7 bases between them. In DNA form, the CDR3 reads TGTGCCAGCAGTTACTCCGGGGCCACTAATGAAAAACTGTTTTTT. Its protein is CASSYSGATNEKLFF.

The chain carries TRBV7-8 and TRBJ1-1, with a tentative D call TRBD1 (5 bases). Germline V gene lookup returns CDR1 SGHVS and CDR2 FQNEAQ. This CDR3 spans 13 amino acids. The ends were cut back, 3 bases at V and 10 bases at J, with 15 bases in the middle. CDR3 DNA sequence: TGTGCCAGCAGCTTGGGCAGGGAAGCAGTAGCTTTCTTT. It is translated as CASSLGREAVAFF.

The V gene is TRBV7-9, the J gene TRBJ1-2; D is perhaps TRBD1 (6 bases). V lost 3 bases, J lost 6 bases, and 17 bases lay in between. CDR3 length: 15 amino acids. CDR1 is SEHNR, CDR2 FQNEAQ, per germline (reference sequence). CDR3 nucleotides: TGTGCCAGCAGCTTTTCCACAGGGTATGGGGATGGCTACACCTTC. Translation gives CASSFSTGYGDGYTF.

This clone was detected only a few times. This chain links TRBV12-3 or TRBV12-4 with TRBJ1-1; D is uncertain. This CDR3 spans 12 amino acids. V lost 6 bases to trimming and J lost 2 bases, with 7 bases between them. The DNA of the CDR3 is TGTGCCAGCAGAAGAGCAAACACTGAAGCTTTCTTT. Translating gives CASRRANTEAFF.

The chain combines TRBV11-3 with TRBJ2-7; possibly TRBD1 or TRBD2 for D (5 bases each). Germline values: CDR1 SGHNT, CDR2 YENEEA. CDR3 size: 15 residues. V lost 8 bases and J 5 bases, leaving 22 bases between the germline ends. The CDR3: CASSRGRGFIDEQYF. The CDR3 DNA follows: TGTGCCAGCTCCCGGGGTCGGGGCTTCATCGACGAGCAGTACTTC.

The chain joins TRBV5-6 to TRBJ1-2, with D perhaps TRBD1 (5 bases). Germline V gene data show CDR1 as SGHDT and CDR2 as YYEEEE. This CDR3 is built from 12 residues. Deletions cut 4 bases from V and 7 bases from J, with 11 bases between. In nucleotides, the CDR3 is TGTGCCAGCAGCCGGAGGGACGCTGGCTACACCTTC. The encoded protein is CASSRRDAGYTF.

The chain recombines TRBV14 with TRBJ2-5; possibly TRBD2 for D (7 bases). Looked up from germline, CDR1 is SGHDN and CDR2 is FVKESK. The V and J ends lost 0 bases and 5 bases respectively, with 16 bases between them. The CDR3 is 16 residues long. DNA for the CDR3: TGTGCCAGCAGCCAAGATCTGGGGGGGCTCTCGGAGACCCAGTACTTC. As protein: CASSQDLGGLSETQYF. The full variable domain, with the rest looked up from reference TRBV14 and TRBJ2-5, is EAGVTQFPSHSVIEKGQTVTLRCDPISGHDNLYWYRRVMGKEIKFLLHFVKESKQDESGMPNNRFLAERTGGTYSTLKVQPAELEDSGVYFCASSQDLGGLSETQYFGPGTRLLVL.

A word on this clone: A junction boundary mismatches the germline segment, possibly from a read error. The chain recombines TRBV11-2 with TRBJ2-7; D gene ambiguous. The CDR3 covers 13 residues. The germline V gene encodes CDR1 SGHAT and CDR2 FQNNGV. CDR3 region: CASSLTLRTDFIF. In DNA, the CDR3 is TGTGCCAGCAGCTTAACCCTTCGGACCGACTTTATATTC.

The V call is TRBV7-9, the J call TRBJ1-2, with no clear D. The CDR3 runs 14 residues. Trimming shortened V by 7 bases and J by 4 bases, and 16 bases separated the two germline ends. Per the germline V gene, CDR1 is SEHNR and CDR2 is FQNEAQ (reference sequence). The CDR3 region is CASTQSLSGYGYTF. CDR3 nucleotide sequence: TGTGCCAGCACCCAGTCATTAAGCGGCTATGGCTACACCTTC.

V gene TRBV14 combines with J gene TRBJ2-7; 12 bases are a match to TRBD2. This CDR3 is 16 amino acids long. With 2 bases clipped from V and 2 bases from J, the junction kept 4 bases outside the gene matches. Per germline, CDR1 SGHDN and CDR2 FVKESK. DNA for the CDR3: TGTGCCAGCAGCCAATTTGGACTAGCGGGGACCTACGAGCAGTACTTC. It codes for CASSQFGLAGTYEQYF.

The chain employs TRBV4-2 and TRBJ1-1, with 8 bases matching TRBD1. Germline V gives CDR1 LGHNA, CDR2 YNFKEQ. The CDR3 spans 15 residues. With 2 bases clipped from V and 6 bases from J, the junction kept 8 bases outside the gene matches. CDR3 sequence: CASSQQDRVGAEAFF. Written as DNA, the CDR3 is TGTGCCAGCAGCCAACAGGACAGGGTTGGTGCTGAAGCTTTCTTT.

This sequence joins TRBV7-2 and TRBJ1-4; no reliable D call. Trimming pared 1 base from V and 3 bases from J, leaving 9 bases between. CDR3 length: 15 residues. Germline loops: CDR1 SGHTA, CDR2 FQGNSA. The CDR3 nucleotides read TGTGCCAGCAGCTTAGGCTGGACCTCTAATGAAAAACTGTTTTTT. It translates to CASSLGWTSNEKLFF.

The chain joins TRBV30 to TRBJ1-6, with a weak D call TRBD1 (6 bases). Germline V gene sequence: CDR1 GTSNPN, CDR2 SVGIG (reference sequence). CDR3 length: 12 amino acids. The V end lost 5 bases, the J end lost 10 bases, and 12 bases lay between the germline ends. The CDR3 loop is CAWVQGSSPLHF. CDR3 in DNA: TGTGCCTGGGTACAGGGAAGCTCACCCCTCCACTTT.

The sample holds one count of this clone. The CDR3 bases are TGTGCCAGCAGTTATTTGGGACAGACAGAAGCTTTCTTT. Translation: CASSYLGQTEAFF. The chain recombines TRBV6-2 or TRBV6-3 with TRBJ1-1; 7 nucleotides agree with TRBD1. The J segment lost 8 bases and the V segment lost 3 bases, leaving 6 bases of the junction unmatched. The CDR3 covers 13 residues. From germline, CDR1 is MNHEY and CDR2 SVGEGT.

The chain joins TRBV7-2 to TRBJ1-1; weak D call: TRBD1 (5 bases). CDR1 and CDR2 from the germline V gene are SGHTA and FQGNSA. Between the trimmed V and J ends, which lost 3 bases and 9 bases, there was a span of 14 bases. The CDR3 spans 13 residues. CDR3 nucleotide sequence: TGTGCCAGCAGCTTGGCGGGAATGGGGCAAGCTTTCTTT. This sequence encodes CASSLAGMGQAFF.

The chain has TRBV2 and TRBJ2-7; TRBD1 aligns across 9 bases. Germline values: CDR1 SNHLY, CDR2 FYNNEI. The CDR3 length is 14 residues. J was trimmed by 7 bases and V by 7 bases; bases with no gene match: 11. CDR3 residues: CASTGGTGLREQYF. CDR3 nucleotides: TGTGCCAGCACGGGTGGGACAGGGCTAAGGGAGCAGTACTTC.

This clone was seen a few times. The chain has TRBV19 and TRBJ2-7, with D possibly TRBD1 on 6 matching bases. The CDR3 runs to 12 residues. Germline V lookup: CDR1 LNHDA, CDR2 SQIVND (reference sequence). The V end lost 8 bases, the J end lost 4 bases, and 12 bases lay between the germline ends. The CDR3 DNA follows: TGTGCCAGTTTGGGGGCAGGGTACGAGCAGTACTTC. Translated, it gives CASLGAGYEQYF. Together with reference TRBV19 and TRBJ2-7, the CDR3 gives the full variable domain: DGGITQSPKYLFRKEGQNVTLSCEQNLNHDAMYWYRQDPGQGLRLIYYSQIVNDFQKGDIAEGYSVSREKKESFPLTVTSAQKNPTAFYLCASLGAGYEQYFGPGTRLTVT.

This chain uses TRBV5-1 with TRBJ1-1, with a possible D match to TRBD1 (5 bases). With 0 bases removed from V and 0 bases from J, the gap between germline ends came to 9 bases. Germline CDR1 reads SGHRS; CDR2 reads YFSETQ. The length of the CDR3 is 15 residues. The CDR3, as DNA: TGCGCCAGCAGCTTGGGGGGCAGACTGAACACTGAAGCTTTCTTT. Residues: CASSLGGRLNTEAFF.